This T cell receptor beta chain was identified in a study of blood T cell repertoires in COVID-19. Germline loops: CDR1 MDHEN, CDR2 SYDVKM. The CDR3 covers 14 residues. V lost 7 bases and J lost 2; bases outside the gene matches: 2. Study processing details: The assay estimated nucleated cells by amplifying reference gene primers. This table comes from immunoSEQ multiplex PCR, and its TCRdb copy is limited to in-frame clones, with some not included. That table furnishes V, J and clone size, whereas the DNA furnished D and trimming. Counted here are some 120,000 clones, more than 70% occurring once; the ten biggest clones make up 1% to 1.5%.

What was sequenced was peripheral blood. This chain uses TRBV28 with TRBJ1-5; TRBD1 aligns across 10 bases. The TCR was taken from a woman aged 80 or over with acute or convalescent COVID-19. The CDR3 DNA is TGTGCCAGCATGGGGACAGGGGGCAATCAGCCCCAGCATTTT. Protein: CASMGTGGNQPQHF.